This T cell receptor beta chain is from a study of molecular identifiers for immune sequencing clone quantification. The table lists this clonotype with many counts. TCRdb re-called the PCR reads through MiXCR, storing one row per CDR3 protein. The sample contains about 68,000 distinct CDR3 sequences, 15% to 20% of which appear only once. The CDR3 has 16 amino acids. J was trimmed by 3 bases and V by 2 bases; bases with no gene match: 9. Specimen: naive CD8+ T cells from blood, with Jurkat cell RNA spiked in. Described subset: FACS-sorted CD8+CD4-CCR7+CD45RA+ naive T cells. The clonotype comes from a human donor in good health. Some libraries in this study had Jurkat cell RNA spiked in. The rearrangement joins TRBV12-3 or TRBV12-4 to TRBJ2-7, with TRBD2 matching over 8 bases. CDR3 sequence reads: CASSLKAVAGFYEQYF. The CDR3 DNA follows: TGTGCCAGCAGTTTAAAGGCGGTAGCGGGATTCTACGAGCAGTACTTC.